This T cell receptor beta chain was recorded in a study of blood T cell repertoires in COVID-19. Study background: Sources were T cells, B-cell-depleted T cells, or PBMCs; the material itself was cDNA or gDNA.

CDR3 length: 14 amino acids. Trimming removed 4 bases at V and 0 bases at J, with 7 bases between. From germline, CDR1 is SGHDT and CDR2 YYEEEE. Using immunoSEQ multiplex PCR, the repertoire was profiled, and TCRdb retains in-frame clones only, with some absent. This table holds about 260,000 clones, around 87% found once. This clone showed up just once. The sequencing sample was made of peripheral blood. The receptor was derived from a woman aged 40 to 55 who had recovered from COVID-19. The chain recombines TRBV5-6 with TRBJ1-4; D is uncertain. DNA for the CDR3: TGTGCCAGCAGCAAAGCTCCAACTAATGAAAAACTGTTTTTT. Translated, it gives CASSKAPTNEKLFF.